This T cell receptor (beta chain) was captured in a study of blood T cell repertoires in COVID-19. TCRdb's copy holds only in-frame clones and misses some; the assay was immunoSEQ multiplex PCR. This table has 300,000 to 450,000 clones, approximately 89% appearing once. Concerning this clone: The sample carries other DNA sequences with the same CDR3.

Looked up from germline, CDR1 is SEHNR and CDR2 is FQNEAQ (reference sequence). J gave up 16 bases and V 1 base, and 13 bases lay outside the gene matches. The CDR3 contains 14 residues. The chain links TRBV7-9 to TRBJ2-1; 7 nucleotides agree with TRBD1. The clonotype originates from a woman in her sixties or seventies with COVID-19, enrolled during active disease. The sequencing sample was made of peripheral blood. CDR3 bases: TGTGCCAGCAGCTTAGTCCCGGGACCCACAGGGGCTTTCTTC. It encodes CASSLVPGPTGAFF. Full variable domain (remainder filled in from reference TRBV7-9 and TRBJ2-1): DTGVSQNPRHKITKRGQNVTFRCDPISEHNRLYWYRQTLGQGPEFLTYFQNEAQLEKSRLLSDRFSAERPKGSFSTLEIQRTEQGDSAMYLCASSLVPGPTGAFFGPGTRLTVL.